This is a list of T cell receptor beta chains from one sample in a study of blood T cell repertoires in COVID-19. Assay used: immunoSEQ multiplex PCR; TCRdb lists only in-frame clones, some missing. Here the sample spans approximately 51,000 clones, about 87% being singletons. Sample: peripheral blood. The source is a woman older than 75 with COVID-19, enrolled during active disease. CDR3s include the opening cysteine and the closing phenylalanine or tryptophan. The D gene is left open where the match is weak. The size of a clone is reported for some rows only, either as once, few or many, or as a class for expanded clones.

abundance: .; v_gene: TRBV7-9; d_gene: .; j_gene: TRBJ2-7; CDR3nt: TGTGCCAGCAGCTTAGACGGAGGAGAGCAGTACTTC; CDR3aa: CASSLDGGEQYF
abundance: .; v_gene: TRBV28; d_gene: .; j_gene: TRBJ2-3; CDR3nt: TGTGCCAGCAGTCGGGACTCGAGCACAGATACGCAGTATTTT; CDR3aa: CASSRDSSTDTQYF
abundance: .; v_gene: TRBV6-5; d_gene: TRBD1; j_gene: TRBJ2-2; CDR3nt: TGTGCCAGCAGTTACGGTCGGACAGGGCGCACCGGGGAGCTGTTTTTT; CDR3aa: CASSYGRTGRTGELFF
abundance: .; v_gene: TRBV28; d_gene: .; j_gene: TRBJ2-7; CDR3nt: TGTGCCAGCAGTTCGGTGAGCTCCTACGAGCAGTACTTC; CDR3aa: CASSSVSSYEQYF
abundance: .; v_gene: TRBV19; d_gene: .; j_gene: TRBJ1-1; CDR3nt: TGTGCCAGTAGTATAAGGGGGGGTCCGAACACTGAAGCTTTCTTT; CDR3aa: CASSIRGGPNTEAFF
abundance: .; v_gene: TRBV15; d_gene: .; j_gene: TRBJ1-1; CDR3nt: TGTGCCACCAGCAGAGATTTAGGGACACGAGGAGCTTTCTTT; CDR3aa: CATSRDLGTRGAFF
abundance: .; v_gene: TRBV15; d_gene: TRBD2; j_gene: TRBJ2-3; CDR3nt: TGTGCCACCAGCACATGGACTAGCGGGGTTTCAGATACGCAGTATTTT; CDR3aa: CATSTWTSGVSDTQYF
abundance: .; v_gene: TRBV18; d_gene: .; j_gene: TRBJ2-7; CDR3nt: TGTGCCAGCTCAACCCGGGCAGACAGGTCCTACGAGCAGTACTTC; CDR3aa: CASSTRADRSYEQYF
abundance: .; v_gene: TRBV4-1; d_gene: TRBD2; j_gene: TRBJ2-1; CDR3nt: TGCGCCAGCAGCCTACCGGGACTAGCGGTAAATGAGCAGTTCTTC; CDR3aa: CASSLPGLAVNEQFF
abundance: once; v_gene: TRBV7-7; d_gene: .; j_gene: TRBJ2-2; CDR3nt: TGTGCTAGCAGCCGATTTGGAGGGGCCGACACCGGGGAGCTGTTTTTT; CDR3aa: CASSRFGGADTGELFF
abundance: .; v_gene: TRBV7-9; d_gene: .; j_gene: TRBJ1-1; CDR3nt: TGTGCCAGCAGCTTACCCAGGGGTGGGAACACTGAAGCTTTCTTT; CDR3aa: CASSLPRGGNTEAFF
abundance: .; v_gene: TRBV5-1; d_gene: .; j_gene: TRBJ1-5; CDR3nt: TGCGCCAGCAGCTTGGAAGGGGTTGTCAATCAGCCCCAGCATTTT; CDR3aa: CASSLEGVVNQPQHF
abundance: .; v_gene: TRBV19; d_gene: TRBD1; j_gene: TRBJ1-4; CDR3nt: TGTGCCAGTAGTGTCGACAGGGGGCACGAAAAACTGTTTTTT; CDR3aa: CASSVDRGHEKLFF
abundance: .; v_gene: TRBV18; d_gene: .; j_gene: TRBJ2-3; CDR3nt: TGTGCCAGCTCACCCTACACAGATACGCAGTATTTT; CDR3aa: CASSPYTDTQYF
abundance: .; v_gene: TRBV2; d_gene: TRBD1; j_gene: TRBJ1-5; CDR3nt: TGTGCCAGCAGGAGGACAGGGGCGAGTCAGCCCCAGCATTTT; CDR3aa: CASRRTGASQPQHF
abundance: .; v_gene: TRBV7-9; d_gene: .; j_gene: TRBJ2-7; CDR3nt: TGTGCCAGCAGCCGTGCGGGACAGCTTAACTACGAGCAGTACTTC; CDR3aa: CASSRAGQLNYEQYF
abundance: few; v_gene: TRBV7-9; d_gene: TRBD2; j_gene: TRBJ2-5; CDR3nt: TGTGCCAGCAGCCCAGGACTAGCGGGGGGATCCGAGACCCAGTACTTC; CDR3aa: CASSPGLAGGSETQYF
abundance: .; v_gene: TRBV6-6; d_gene: TRBD1; j_gene: TRBJ2-7; CDR3nt: TGTGCCAGCAGTTACAGGGGGACAGCCTACTACGAGCAGTACTTC; CDR3aa: CASSYRGTAYYEQYF
abundance: .; v_gene: TRBV19; d_gene: .; j_gene: TRBJ2-7; CDR3nt: TGTGCCAGTAGCCTGGACACAGCTTACGAGCAGTACTTC; CDR3aa: CASSLDTAYEQYF
abundance: .; v_gene: TRBV19; d_gene: .; j_gene: TRBJ2-7; CDR3nt: TGTGCCAGTAGACCAGGGGGACTGGACGAGCAGTACTTC; CDR3aa: CASRPGGLDEQYF
abundance: .; v_gene: TRBV18; d_gene: .; j_gene: TRBJ2-5; CDR3nt: TGTGCCAGCTCACCACCGCAGGCCTCGGAGACCCAGTACTTC; CDR3aa: CASSPPQASETQYF
abundance: .; v_gene: TRBV28; d_gene: TRBD1; j_gene: TRBJ1-5; CDR3nt: TGTGCCAGCAGACCCACAGGGGGTGGGTGGAAGCGACAGCCCCAGCATTTT; CDR3aa: CASRPTGGGWKRQPQHF
abundance: .; v_gene: TRBV15; d_gene: TRBD1; j_gene: TRBJ2-4; CDR3nt: TGTGCCACCAGCAGAGGTGGACAGGGGAGGGACATTCAGTACTTC; CDR3aa: CATSRGGQGRDIQYF
abundance: few; v_gene: TRBV2; d_gene: TRBD1; j_gene: TRBJ1-5; CDR3nt: TGTGCCAGCAGTCGGGACAGGAGGCGGGATCAGCCCCAGCATTTT; CDR3aa: CASSRDRRRDQPQHF
abundance: .; v_gene: TRBV7-2; d_gene: TRBD2; j_gene: TRBJ2-7; CDR3nt: TGTGCCAGCAGCTATGGGAGCGGGGCCCGGAACGAGCAGTACTTC; CDR3aa: CASSYGSGARNEQYF
abundance: .; v_gene: TRBV9; d_gene: .; j_gene: TRBJ1-4; CDR3nt: TGTGCCAGCAGCGTAGGGGGAGGACGCGAAAAACTGTTTTTT; CDR3aa: CASSVGGGREKLFF